This T cell receptor beta chain was identified in a study of T cell changes during pregnancy in multiple sclerosis. Concerning this clone itself: One end of the junction varies from germline; a read error may be responsible.

Per germline, CDR1 SGHTA and CDR2 FQGNSA. The CDR3 length is 15 residues. Some clones are missing from TCRdb's copy, which holds only in-frame ones; the method was immunoSEQ multiplex PCR. The repertoire consists of tens of thousands of clones, with around 90% occurring once and the leading ten covering 2.6%. This specimen consisted of peripheral blood, obtained before pregnancy. V gene TRBV7-2 combines with J gene TRBJ2-3, with 7 bases identical to TRBD1. This TCR was recovered from a female donor with multiple sclerosis, enrolled in a pregnancy study. The CDR3 DNA is TGTGCCAGCAGCTTAGGGGGACAGATAAGAAACGGGGAGCACTTT. Translating it yields CASSLGGQIRNGEHF.